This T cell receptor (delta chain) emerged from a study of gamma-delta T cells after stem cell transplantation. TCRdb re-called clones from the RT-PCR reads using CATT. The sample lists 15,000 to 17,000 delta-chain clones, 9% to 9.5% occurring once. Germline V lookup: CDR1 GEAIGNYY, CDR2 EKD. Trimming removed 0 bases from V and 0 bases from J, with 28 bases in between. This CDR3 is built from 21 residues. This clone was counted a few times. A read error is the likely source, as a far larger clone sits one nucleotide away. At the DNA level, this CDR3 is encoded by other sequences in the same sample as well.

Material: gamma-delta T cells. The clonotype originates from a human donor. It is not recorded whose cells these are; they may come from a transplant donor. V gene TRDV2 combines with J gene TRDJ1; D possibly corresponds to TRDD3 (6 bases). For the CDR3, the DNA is TGTGCCTGTGACACCCTCAATCTCGTTCTGGGGACTAGATCGTACACCGATAAACTCATCTTT. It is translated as CACDTLNLVLGTRSYTDKLIF.